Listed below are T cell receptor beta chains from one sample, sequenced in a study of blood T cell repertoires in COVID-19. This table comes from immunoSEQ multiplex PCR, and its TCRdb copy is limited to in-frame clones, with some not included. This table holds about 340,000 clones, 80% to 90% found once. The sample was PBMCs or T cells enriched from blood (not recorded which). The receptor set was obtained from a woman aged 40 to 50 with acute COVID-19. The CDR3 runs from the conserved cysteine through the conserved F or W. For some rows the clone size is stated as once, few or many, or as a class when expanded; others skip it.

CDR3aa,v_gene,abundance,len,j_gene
CASSIMGQGIQYF,TRBV19,-,13,TRBJ2-4
CASSPSGYGYTF,TRBV5-1,-,12,TRBJ1-2
CASSLVEEETQYF,TRBV5-4,-,13,TRBJ2-5
CATSVTGRWDEQFF,TRBV19,-,14,TRBJ2-1
CASSQRQVNTEAFF,TRBV3-1/TRBV3-2,-,14,TRBJ1-1
CASSTHRGPQAGELFF,TRBV11-2,once,16,TRBJ2-2
CASSLWREGNNEQFF,TRBV7-9,-,15,TRBJ2-1
CAISESTSATDTQYF,TRBV10-3,once,15,TRBJ2-3
CASRGTARSGNTIYF,TRBV28,-,15,TRBJ1-3
CASSLTLTGLRGYGYTF,TRBV18,-,17,TRBJ1-2
CASSLFGTSGGALYEQFF,TRBV5-1,-,18,TRBJ2-1
CASSRGQGDTIYF,TRBV18,-,13,TRBJ1-3
CASSLTRRTSGSNEQFF,TRBV7-2,-,17,TRBJ2-1
CASKRGRQGANTETQYF,TRBV19,-,17,TRBJ2-5
CASSQEGAGFGSYNEQFF,TRBV3-1/TRBV3-2,-,18,TRBJ2-1
CASSQEDLASSGANVLTF,TRBV4-1,-,18,TRBJ2-6
CASSLGSSYEQYF,TRBV5-6,-,13,TRBJ2-7
CASSGDSQPQHF,TRBV2,-,12,TRBJ1-5
CASSLVLGELFF,TRBV12-3/TRBV12-4,-,12,TRBJ2-2
CASSEGGAAGQYF,TRBV6-1,-,13,TRBJ2-7
CASSEARGLGYTF,TRBV6-1,-,13,TRBJ1-2
CASSRHLNTEAFF,TRBV5-5,-,13,TRBJ1-1
CASSDRMGQGGNQPQHF,TRBV18,-,17,TRBJ1-5
CASAGLFPEAFF,TRBV25-1,-,12,TRBJ1-1
CASSLKGAGWRTGTGELFF,TRBV28,-,19,TRBJ2-2
CASSAPPNQPQHF,TRBV2,-,13,TRBJ1-5
CASSKMDRDNGYTF,TRBV6-2/TRBV6-3,-,14,TRBJ1-2
CASSLRTPREQYF,TRBV28,-,13,TRBJ2-7
CASHSANTEAFF,TRBV28,few,12,TRBJ1-1
CASTPRSGGSQPQHF,TRBV6-2/TRBV6-3,-,15,TRBJ1-5
CASSVRGDRAGNTIYF,TRBV9,-,16,TRBJ1-3
CASSADTYEQYF,TRBV7-9,-,12,TRBJ2-7
CASSVAGGKGYTF,TRBV9,-,13,TRBJ1-2
CASSQRRRVPGQDHYGYTF,TRBV3-1/TRBV3-2,-,19,TRBJ1-2
CAIGRLADTGELFF,TRBV10-3,-,14,TRBJ2-2
CASSIQGPTEAFF,TRBV19,-,13,TRBJ1-1
CAISEYGGSSRDTQYF,TRBV10-3,-,16,TRBJ2-3
CASSQGHLGTIYF,TRBV4-2,-,13,TRBJ1-3
CASSVVPGGNTGELFF,TRBV9,few,16,TRBJ2-2
CASSLWAGALFMNTEAFF,TRBV7-2,-,18,TRBJ1-1
CASSGPGQVNTEAFF,TRBV6-5,-,15,TRBJ1-1
CAILIGGARGYTF,TRBV28,-,13,TRBJ1-2